Listed below are T cell receptor beta chains from one sample, sequenced in a study of shared clonotypes between healthy human individuals. This table comes from immunoSEQ multiplex PCR, and its TCRdb copy is limited to in-frame clones, with some not included. This table has approximately 2,000,000 clones, roughly 90% appearing once. Sequenced material: naive CD4+ T cells from PBMCs. These receptor sequences come from a man aged 18 to 29 in good health. Some clones in this sample may be carry-over from other donors' samples. CDR3s include the opening cysteine and the closing phenylalanine or tryptophan. The D gene is left open where the match is weak. A row's size may be missing; if present it is once, few, many or a size class.

>.|TRBJ1-1|once|TRBV27
CASSRIAIMADTEAFF
TGTGCCAGCAGCCGAATAGCAATTATGGCCGACACTGAAGCTTTCTTT
>.|TRBJ2-7|.|TRBV28
CASSRPGDTEYF
TGTGCCAGCAGTAGGCCCGGGGACACCGAGTACTTC
>.|TRBJ2-3|.|TRBV20-1
CSLATGDTQYF
TGCAGTCTCGCTACCGGGGATACGCAGTATTTT
>TRBD1|TRBJ1-1|.|TRBV5-1
CASSFTGDTETFF
TGCGCCAGCAGCTTTACAGGGGACACTGAAACTTTCTTT
>.|TRBJ1-2|.|TRBV4-1
CASSQDSEYTF
TGCGCCAGCAGCCAAGATAGCGAGTACACCTTC
>.|TRBJ1-5|.|TRBV28
CASSLPGEGNQPQHF
TGTGCCAGCAGTTTACCAGGGGAGGGTAATCAGCCCCAGCATTTT
>TRBD1|TRBJ2-5|.|TRBV28
CASSLWDLQGARETQYF
TGTGCCAGCAGTTTATGGGACCTACAGGGGGCGCGGGAGACCCAGTACTTC
>.|TRBJ2-3|once|TRBV6-1
CASSEQDGGTDTQYF
TGTGCCAGCAGTGAGCAGGATGGGGGGACAGATACGCAGTATTTT
>TRBD1|TRBJ2-7|.|TRBV5-4
CASSSSGTGGYEQYF
TGTGCCAGCAGCTCCTCCGGGACAGGGGGTTACGAGCAGTACTTC
>.|TRBJ1-3|.|TRBV7-8
CASSLDLGRSGNTIYF
TGTGCCAGCAGCTTAGATCTGGGCCGCTCTGGAAACACCATATATTTT
>.|TRBJ1-2|.|TRBV2
CASSDLGPSFGGYTF
TGTGCCAGCAGTGATTTGGGCCCTTCTTTTGGTGGCTACACCTTC
>TRBD1|TRBJ1-1|.|TRBV30
CAWGTGVNTEAFF
TGTGCCTGGGGTACAGGGGTGAACACTGAAGCTTTCTTT
>.|TRBJ1-2|once|TRBV28
CASRRQSYGYTF
TGTGCCAGCAGGAGACAGTCTTATGGCTACACCTTC
>.|TRBJ2-7|.|TRBV27
CASSLNPILYEQYF
TGTGCCAGCAGTTTAAACCCCATTCTTTACGAGCAGTACTTC
>.|TRBJ2-1|.|TRBV5-1
CASSFLAGVSYNEQFF
TGCGCCAGCAGCTTCCTAGCAGGGGTCTCCTACAATGAGCAGTTCTTC
>.|TRBJ1-1|.|TRBV6-5
CATLDRASLEAFF
TGTGCCACACTTGATAGGGCCAGCCTTGAAGCTTTCTTT
>.|TRBJ2-1|.|TRBV7-2
CASSLRSAPQFF
TGTGCCAGCAGCTTACGGTCAGCGCCGCAGTTCTTC
>.|TRBJ1-3|.|TRBV7-9
CASSSEVPGNTIYF
TGTGCCAGCAGCTCTGAGGTGCCTGGAAACACCATATATTTT
>.|TRBJ1-4|.|TRBV7-9
CASSSQGGENEKLFF
TGTGCCAGCAGCTCACAGGGCGGAGAGAATGAAAAACTGTTTTTT
>.|TRBJ2-7|once|TRBV7-2
CASSLVTSSYEQYF
TGTGCCAGCAGCTTAGTAACGAGCTCCTACGAGCAGTACTTC
>.|TRBJ2-1|once|TRBV5-4
CASSLGGTGAYNEQFF
TGTGCCAGCAGCTTGGGCGGAACGGGAGCCTACAATGAGCAGTTCTTC
>TRBD1|TRBJ2-2|once|TRBV5-1
CASRREQGEGTGELFF
TGCGCCAGCAGGCGAGAACAGGGGGAAGGCACCGGGGAGCTGTTTTTT
>.|TRBJ1-1|.|TRBV6-5
CASSAPGDFREAFF
TGTGCCAGCAGTGCCCCAGGGGACTTCCGGGAAGCTTTCTTT
>.|TRBJ2-7|.|TRBV18
CASSPPSQDPYEQYF
TGTGCCAGCTCACCACCATCACAGGATCCCTACGAGCAGTACTTC
>.|TRBJ2-3|.|TRBV6-1
CASTGGGRTDTQYF
TGTGCCAGCACCGGTGGGGGGCGGACAGATACGCAGTATTTT
>.|TRBJ1-4|.|TRBV15
CATSRDKEKLFF
TGTGCCACCAGCAGAGATAAGGAAAAACTGTTTTTT
>TRBD2|TRBJ2-1|.|TRBV5-1
CASFGAGANEQFF
TGCGCCAGCTTTGGAGCGGGGGCCAATGAGCAGTTCTTC
>.|TRBJ1-6|.|TRBV28
CASSLGPYNSPLHF
TGTGCCAGCAGCCTGGGCCCCTATAATTCACCCCTCCACTTT
>.|TRBJ2-7|.|TRBV9
CASSVGAGYEREQYF
TGTGCCAGCAGCGTAGGGGCGGGGTATGAGCGCGAGCAGTACTTC
>.|TRBJ2-1|.|TRBV28
CASTSGYFSYNEQFF
TGTGCCAGCACCTCCGGGTATTTCTCCTACAATGAGCAGTTCTTC
>TRBD2|TRBJ2-2|.|TRBV27
CASSYSGTGELFF
TGTGCCAGCAGTTATAGCGGGACCGGGGAGCTGTTTTTT
>TRBD1|TRBJ1-2|.|TRBV5-6
CASSLRPTGTGPFGYTF
TGTGCCAGCAGCTTACGGCCAACGGGGACAGGGCCATTCGGCTACACCTTC
>.|TRBJ1-1|.|TRBV10-3
CAIKTGGTEAFF
TGTGCCATCAAAACGGGGGGCACTGAAGCTTTCTTT
>.|TRBJ1-1|.|TRBV7-9
CASSPVQVYTEAFF
TGTGCCAGCAGCCCCGTTCAGGTTTACACTGAAGCTTTCTTT
>.|TRBJ1-1|.|TRBV5-1
CASSLDSMNTEAFF
TGCGCCAGCAGCTTGGACAGCATGAACACTGAAGCTTTCTTT
>.|TRBJ1-2|.|TRBV7-8
CASSLGGGEEGYTF
TGTGCCAGCAGCTTAGGAGGGGGAGAAGAGGGCTACACCTTC
>.|TRBJ2-2|.|TRBV28
CASSTPSRATGELFF
TGTGCCAGCAGCACACCCTCCAGGGCAACCGGGGAGCTGTTTTTT
>TRBD1|TRBJ2-7|once|TRBV5-1
CASSRWTGYEQYF
TGCGCCAGCAGCAGGTGGACAGGCTACGAGCAGTACTTC
>.|TRBJ1-2|.|TRBV28
CASTQGRGRRKYGYTF
TGTGCCAGCACCCAAGGGAGGGGACGCCGAAAATATGGCTACACCTTC
>.|TRBJ1-1|few|TRBV18
CASSPTSGEAFF
TGTGCCAGCTCACCAACTTCGGGTGAAGCTTTCTTT
>.|TRBJ1-1|.|TRBV11-2
CASRSGGKAFF
TGTGCCAGCAGGTCGGGGGGTAAAGCTTTCTTT
>.|TRBJ1-2|.|TRBV6-6
CASRLSGAGYTF
TGTGCCAGCAGACTCAGTGGGGCGGGCTACACCTTC
>TRBD2|TRBJ2-1|.|TRBV19
CASSTRTSRGYNEQFF
TGTGCCAGTAGTACCCGGACTAGTCGAGGTTACAATGAGCAGTTCTTC
>.|TRBJ2-3|.|TRBV7-8
CASKGGGTAREDTQYF
TGTGCCAGCAAAGGGGGAGGGACAGCACGGGAAGATACGCAGTATTTT
>.|TRBJ1-2|.|TRBV5-4
CASSLVAGGGGYTF
TGTGCCAGCAGCTTGGTTGCCGGTGGGGGAGGCTACACCTTC
>.|TRBJ2-2|.|TRBV9
CASSVSGRENTGELFF
TGTGCCAGCAGCGTAAGCGGTCGGGAGAACACCGGGGAGCTGTTTTTT
>.|TRBJ2-7|.|TRBV4-2
CASSPNAGNYYEQYF
TGTGCCAGCAGCCCCAACGCGGGAAACTACTACGAGCAGTACTTC
>.|TRBJ2-1|.|TRBV19
CASSIKWTYNEQFF
TGTGCCAGTAGTATTAAGTGGACCTACAATGAGCAGTTCTTC
>.|TRBJ2-7|.|TRBV14
CASSLGLLGDEQYF
TGTGCCAGCAGTTTAGGCCTTTTAGGGGACGAGCAGTACTTC
>.|TRBJ2-2|.|TRBV5-4
CASSLDGRGPTGELFF
TGTGCCAGCAGCTTGGACGGCAGGGGTCCGACCGGGGAGCTGTTTTTT
>TRBD1|TRBJ1-2|.|TRBV4-3
CASSQLRTGANYGYTF
TGCGCCAGCAGCCAACTAAGGACAGGGGCTAACTATGGCTACACCTTC
>TRBD2|TRBJ2-7|.|TRBV7-8
CASSLDLAGYNEQYF
TGTGCCAGCAGCTTAGACCTAGCGGGATATAACGAGCAGTACTTC
>.|TRBJ2-7|.|TRBV28
CASSYPGGEQYF
TGTGCCAGCAGCTACCCAGGCGGCGAGCAGTACTTC